This T cell receptor beta chain was recovered during a study of metastatic and nonmetastatic thyroid tumors. Study-level information: Comparison of repertoires was carried out across blood and tumor or nodule tissue from malignant and benign thyroid patients.

Until they underwent thyroid surgery, no patient had received any treatment. Authors' data handling: The authors used CDR3 differences across clinicopathological groups to build a distant-metastasis classifier for papillary thyroid cancer. TCRdb re-called the PCR reads with MiXCR. None of the V and J calls come from the authors' own analysis; TCRdb made them. The sample records approximately 28,000 clones, over 20% being singletons. CDR1 and CDR2 from the germline V gene are LNHDA and SQIVND (reference sequence). The CDR3 length is 11 residues. This clonotype was obtained from a female donor with papillary thyroid cancer or a benign thyroid nodule (not recorded which). Some clones in this sample may be carry-over from other donors' samples. Sequencing was performed on blood. The gene calls are TRBV19 and TRBJ2-5; tentatively, D is TRBD1 (5 bases). The CDR3 coding sequence is TGTGCTTCCAGGGTGGGAGAGACCCAGTACTTC. This codes for CASRVGETQYF.